Sequencing of this TCR beta chain was carried out in a study of T cell changes during pregnancy in multiple sclerosis (dated by TCRdb to between 2018 and 2020). A note on the overall study: In women with multiple sclerosis, the researchers looked at how the T cell repertoire shifted as pregnancy progressed.

To prepare the library, the immunoSEQ multiplex PCR assay was applied. Entries here come from immuneACCESS through TCRdb and include only in-frame sequences with V and J called. Some clones fail to appear in such tables; in the studies checked, an unresolved V gene covers under half of the shortfall, and the cause of the remainder is unknown. In this sample the table shows approximately 46,000 clones, 75% to 95% of which occur a single time. The ten largest clones take up roughly 2.7% of the sample. On this clone itself: What this receptor recognizes is not known. The input lacks base qualities; no much larger clone sits a single base away.

The sequences come from CD8+ T cells from peripheral blood mononuclear cells, collected in the second trimester of pregnancy. This clonotype was obtained from a female donor with multiple sclerosis, enrolled in a pregnancy study.

The CDR3 protein: CATGGGGTEAFF. In nucleotides, the sequence is TGTGCCACCGGCGGGGGCGGGACTGAAGCTTTCTTT. The chain employs TRBV27 and TRBJ1-1; TRBD1 is a weak D gene call, 6 bases matching. Relative to germline, V is 10 bases shorter and J is 5 bases shorter, with 14 bases between their ends. From the cysteine through the phenylalanine, the CDR3 covers 12 amino acids. Just CDR3 DNA is preserved here, 36 bases in frame from base 1. CDR1 is given as MNHEY and CDR2 as SMNVEV, both from the germline V gene (reference sequence).